The T cell receptor beta chain under discussion was sequenced for a study of T cell repertoires in cytomegalovirus infection. The overall study: Evidence of both CMV infection and a matching HLA type came from public TCR beta signatures. Study-wide points: Predominance within the ex vivo response was attributable to HLA-C-restricted CMV-specific TCR beta clonotypes. Cumulative frequency of public TCR beta families picked out carriers of CMV plus the relevant HLA.

TCRdb ran MiXCR on the reads and lists one entry per CDR3 protein. The table has 100,000 to 150,000 distinct CDR3 sequences, approximately 24% seen once; the top ten hold about a third. This clonotype has a count of ten or more. Its matching antigen is unknown. Trimming took 0 bases from V and 5 from J, leaving 19 bases between them. This CDR3 region has 17 residues. Germline V gene lookup returns CDR1 LGHNA and CDR2 YSLEER. This receptor was obtained from a human donor in good health (CMV status not recorded). Some clones in this sample may be carry-over from other donors' samples. The sequenced sample was PBMCs, sequenced either directly or after in vitro stimulation (not recorded which). This sequence joins TRBV4-3 and TRBJ2-5, with D hard to call. The CDR3: CASSQDIPVGSGETQYF. CDR3 sequence (DNA): TGCGCCAGCAGCCAAGATATCCCGGTGGGCAGTGGGGAGACCCAGTACTTC.